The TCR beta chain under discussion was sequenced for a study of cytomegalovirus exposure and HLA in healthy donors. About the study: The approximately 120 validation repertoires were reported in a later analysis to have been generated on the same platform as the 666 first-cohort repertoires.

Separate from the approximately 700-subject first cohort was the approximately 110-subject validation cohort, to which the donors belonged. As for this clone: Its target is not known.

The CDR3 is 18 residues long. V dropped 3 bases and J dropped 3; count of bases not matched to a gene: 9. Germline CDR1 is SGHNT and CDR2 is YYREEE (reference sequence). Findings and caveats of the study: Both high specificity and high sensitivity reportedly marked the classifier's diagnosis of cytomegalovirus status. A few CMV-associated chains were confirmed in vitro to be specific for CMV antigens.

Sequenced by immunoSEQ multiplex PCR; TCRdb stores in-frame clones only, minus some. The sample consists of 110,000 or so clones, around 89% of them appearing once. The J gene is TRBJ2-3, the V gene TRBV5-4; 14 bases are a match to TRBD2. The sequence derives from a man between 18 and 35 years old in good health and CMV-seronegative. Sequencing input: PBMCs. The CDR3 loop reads CASSSGTSGRIGTDTQYF. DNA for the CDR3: TGTGCCAGCAGCTCTGGGACTAGCGGGAGAATAGGTACAGATACGCAGTATTTT.